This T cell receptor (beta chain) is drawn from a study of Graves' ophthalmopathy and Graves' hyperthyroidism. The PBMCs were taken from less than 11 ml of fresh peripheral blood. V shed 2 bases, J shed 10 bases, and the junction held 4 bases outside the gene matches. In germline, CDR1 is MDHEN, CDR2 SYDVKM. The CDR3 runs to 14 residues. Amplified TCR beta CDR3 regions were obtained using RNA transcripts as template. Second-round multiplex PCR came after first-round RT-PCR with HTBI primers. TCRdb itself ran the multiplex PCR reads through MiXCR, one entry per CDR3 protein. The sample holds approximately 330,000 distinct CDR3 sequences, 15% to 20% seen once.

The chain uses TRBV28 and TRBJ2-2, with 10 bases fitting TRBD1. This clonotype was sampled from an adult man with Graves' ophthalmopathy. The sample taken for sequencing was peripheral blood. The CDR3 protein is CASSLGTGETELFF. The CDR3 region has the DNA TGTGCCAGCAGTTTAGGGACAGGGGAGACGGAGCTGTTTTTT.